What follows are 9 T cell receptor beta chains derived from one specimen sequenced in a study of blood T cell repertoires in COVID-19. Only in-frame clones appear in the TCRdb table, and some are missing; sequencing was by immunoSEQ multiplex PCR. This sample carries under 150,000 clones, 81% of them seen once, and the ten largest clones take over 7.5%. Sequencing input: peripheral blood. Receptors originate from a woman aged 55-69 years with active or convalescent COVID-19.

The chain uses TRBV27 and TRBJ2-3; 10 nucleotides match TRBD2. The ends lost 8 bases at V and 4 bases at J; junction bases unmatched: 15. CDR1 and CDR2 (germline): MNHEY, SMNVEV (reference sequence). This CDR3 is built from 17 residues. CDR3: CASQSKQRGGLPDTQYF. DNA for the CDR3: TGTGCCAGCCAATCCAAGCAGCGGGGGGGCCTCCCAGATACGCAGTATTTT.

The gene calls are TRBV12-3 or TRBV12-4 and TRBJ2-2; D is undetermined. V lost 4 bases and J 5 bases, leaving 5 bases between the germline ends. The CDR3 length is 12 residues. The CDR3 sequence: CASSYTTGELFF. The CDR3 DNA sequence: TGTGCCAGCAGTTACACGACCGGGGAGCTGTTTTTT.

The chain couples TRBV4-2 to TRBJ2-3; 8 nucleotides agree with TRBD2. Germline V gene lookup returns CDR1 LGHNA and CDR2 YNFKEQ. The CDR3 is 17 residues long. The V segment lost 0 bases and the J segment 3 bases; nucleotides outside the gene matches: 8. CDR3 protein: CASSQDISGGPTDTQYF. DNA of the CDR3: TGTGCCAGCAGCCAAGATATCTCGGGGGGGCCGACAGATACGCAGTATTTT.

Worth noting for this clone: The same CDR3 is also encoded by other DNA sequences in this sample. The genes are TRBV3-1 (or the pseudogene TRBV3-2) and TRBJ2-1; the D gene is possibly TRBD1 (6 bases). Between the trimmed V and J ends, which lost 1 base and 5 bases, there was a span of 18 bases. The CDR3 runs 17 residues. CDR1 and CDR2 from the germline V gene are LGHDT and YNNKEL (reference sequence). The CDR3 is CASSQVYPRGWDNEQFF. The CDR3 DNA follows: TGTGCCAGCAGCCAAGTTTATCCTAGGGGGTGGGACAATGAGCAGTTCTTC.

This clone was counted between two and nine times. This chain connects TRBV6-2 or TRBV6-3 to TRBJ2-1, with D perhaps matching TRBD2 (5 bases). With 0 bases removed from V and 0 bases from J, the gap between germline ends came to 9 bases. Per germline, CDR1 MNHEY and CDR2 SVGEGT. The CDR3 contains 16 residues. In nucleotides, the CDR3 is TGTGCCAGCAGTTACTCCGGGGTAAGCTCCTACAATGAGCAGTTCTTC. Translation gives CASSYSGVSSYNEQFF.

The chain has TRBV4-3 and TRBJ2-1; TRBD2 aligns across 13 bases. The CDR3 runs 16 residues. The germline V gene has CDR1 LGHNA and CDR2 YSLEER. With V trimmed by 1 base and J by 7 bases, 4 bases remained unmatched. The CDR3 region has the DNA TGCGCCAGCAGCCAAGGGACTAGCGGGAGTACTAATGAGCAGTTCTTC. Residues: CASSQGTSGSTNEQFF.

The chain uses TRBV3-1 (or the pseudogene TRBV3-2) and TRBJ2-3; 8 bases line up with TRBD2. The CDR3 length is 13 residues. The ends lost 1 base at V and 12 bases at J; junction bases unmatched: 6. Germline loops: CDR1 LGHDT, CDR2 YNNKEL (reference sequence). The CDR3 DNA reads TGTGCCAGCAGCCAAGCAACTAGCGGAATACAGTATTTT. This translates into CASSQATSGIQYF.

The rearrangement uses TRBV29-1 and TRBJ1-1, with 7 bases lining up with TRBD1. V shed 7 bases, J shed 7 bases, and the junction held 12 bases outside the gene matches. Germline assignment: CDR1 SQVTM and CDR2 ANQGSEA. This CDR3 comprises 13 residues. This CDR3 is CSGRQGQGGEAFF. CDR3 DNA sequence: TGCAGCGGAAGACAGGGTCAAGGCGGTGAAGCTTTCTTT.

For the CDR3, the DNA is TGTGCCAGCAGTTTAGAGGTGATGAACACTGAAGCTTTCTTT. It is translated as CASSLEVMNTEAFF. The chain links TRBV28 to TRBJ1-1; no definite D call. This CDR3 spans 14 amino acids. V gave up 2 bases and J gave up 0 bases, with 7 bases separating them. Germline V CDR1 and CDR2: MDHEN, SYDVKM.